This is a list of T cell receptor beta chains from one sample in a study of OX40 agonist ivuxolimab in advanced cancers. Profiled with immunoSEQ multiplex PCR; TCRdb holds only in-frame clones, not every one. Among 90,000 to 100,000 clones listed, approximately 86% were seen once. The specimen comprised CD4+ or CD8+ T cells sorted from blood, sampled in a trial of the OX40 agonist ivuxolimab. Receptor source: an adult with an advanced solid tumor such as melanoma, head and neck, liver or kidney cancer. Both conserved end residues are part of each CDR3. D genes are given only for firm matches. Expanded clones get a size class; other rows say once, few or many, or leave the size out.

D	V	J	size	CDR3	DNA
TRBD2	TRBV19	TRBJ2-1	NA	CASSPSGFSSYNEQFF	TGTGCCAGTAGTCCTAGCGGGTTTTCCTCCTACAATGAGCAGTTCTTC
TRBD2	TRBV30	TRBJ2-7	NA	CAWSVTSGPYEQYF	TGTGCCTGGAGTGTAACTAGCGGCCCCTACGAGCAGTACTTC
TRBD2	TRBV11-2	TRBJ2-7	NA	CASSLGGPGGKMQYF	TGTGCCAGCAGCTTAGGCGGTCCGGGGGGTAAGATGCAGTACTTC
TRBD1	TRBV7-2	TRBJ2-7	few	CASSQGQGGEQYF	TGTGCCAGCAGCCAGGGACAGGGAGGCGAGCAGTACTTC
NA	TRBV6-5	TRBJ1-1	NA	CASTSGRAGTEAFF	TGTGCCAGCACCTCGGGCAGGGCCGGCACTGAAGCTTTCTTT
NA	TRBV7-9	TRBJ1-1	NA	CASSEREGTEAFF	TGTGCCAGCAGCGAGAGGGAAGGAACTGAAGCTTTCTTT
NA	TRBV21-1	TRBJ2-7	NA	CASSKYPRAGSLYEQYF	TGTGCCAGCAGCAAATACCCCCGAGCCGGGAGTCTCTACGAGCAGTACTTC
NA	TRBV30	TRBJ2-3	few	CAWSGESWSTDTQYF	TGTGCCTGGAGTGGGGAAAGTTGGAGCACAGATACGCAGTATTTT
NA	TRBV29-1	TRBJ2-1	NA	CSVTKDTSYNEQFF	TGCAGCGTTACGAAAGATACCTCCTACAATGAGCAGTTCTTC
NA	TRBV7-7	TRBJ2-5	NA	CASSSLLAPQETQYF	TGTGCCAGCAGCTCCCTGCTAGCTCCCCAGGAGACCCAGTACTTC
NA	TRBV6-6	TRBJ1-5	NA	CASSYSASGRQPQHF	TGTGCCAGCAGTTACTCGGCGTCAGGCCGTCAGCCCCAGCATTTT
TRBD2	TRBV6-5	TRBJ2-2	NA	CASRTSGRAGELFF	TGTGCCAGCAGGACTAGCGGGAGAGCCGGGGAGCTGTTTTTT
NA	TRBV29-1	TRBJ2-5	NA	CSTWTSHETQYF	TGCAGCACATGGACAAGTCATGAGACCCAGTACTTC
NA	TRBV21-1	TRBJ2-1	NA	CASSHPQGNEQFF	TGTGCCAGCAGCCATCCCCAGGGGAATGAGCAGTTCTTC
NA	TRBV5-1	TRBJ2-7	NA	CASRDGEGYEQYF	TGCGCCAGCAGGGACGGAGAGGGCTACGAGCAGTACTTC
TRBD2	TRBV7-6	TRBJ2-7	NA	CASSLGVAGVHEQYF	TGTGCCAGCAGCTTAGGGGTAGCGGGAGTCCACGAGCAGTACTTC
TRBD1	TRBV10-3	TRBJ2-7	NA	CAISDVPGQGSGLNVRGQYF	TGTGCCATCAGTGATGTACCGGGACAGGGGTCGGGACTCAACGTTCGCGGGCAGTACTTC
NA	TRBV6-6	TRBJ1-5	NA	CASSYFRGGGNQPQHF	TGTGCCAGCAGTTACTTCAGGGGAGGGGGCAATCAGCCCCAGCATTTT
TRBD2	TRBV6-4	TRBJ2-3	NA	CASIAGVSDTQYF	TGTGCCAGCATAGCGGGAGTTTCAGATACGCAGTATTTT
NA	TRBV6-1	TRBJ2-5	NA	CASLDYLQETQYF	TGTGCCAGCCTCGACTACTTACAAGAGACCCAGTACTTC
NA	TRBV29-1	TRBJ2-1	NA	CSVGAGLREQFF	TGCAGCGTTGGTGCTGGACTTCGTGAGCAGTTCTTC
TRBD1	TRBV6-5	TRBJ1-1	NA	CASRPQTGVWTEAFF	TGTGCCAGCAGACCCCAAACAGGGGTCTGGACTGAAGCTTTCTTT
NA	TRBV5-1	TRBJ1-2	NA	CASSLWTAESGGYTF	TGCGCCAGCAGCTTGTGGACAGCCGAGTCGGGTGGCTACACCTTC
TRBD1	TRBV28	TRBJ1-2	NA	CASTLGQGARGYTF	TGTGCCAGCACCCTCGGACAGGGGGCGAGGGGCTACACCTTC
TRBD2	TRBV10-3	TRBJ2-1	NA	CAINQREGRDEQFF	TGTGCCATCAACCAGCGGGAGGGCCGGGATGAGCAGTTCTTC
TRBD2	TRBV4-3	TRBJ2-2	NA	CASSQDLTSGGTGELFF	TGCGCCAGCAGCCAAGATCTGACCAGCGGGGGAACCGGGGAGCTGTTTTTT
TRBD2	TRBV30	TRBJ2-2	NA	CAWSLGGTSLAGELFF	TGTGCCTGGAGCCTCGGCGGGACTAGCCTCGCCGGGGAGCTGTTTTTT
NA	TRBV11-1	TRBJ2-3	NA	CASSSPTDTQYF	TGTGCCAGCAGCTCGCCCACAGATACGCAGTATTTT
NA	TRBV28	TRBJ2-2	NA	CASSLFRRPFRTAEGELFF	TGTGCCAGCAGTTTGTTCCGTCGGCCATTCCGGACAGCGGAGGGGGAGCTGTTTTTT
NA	TRBV6-1	TRBJ2-3	NA	CASRDDGTDTQYF	TGTGCCAGCAGAGACGACGGCACAGATACGCAGTATTTT
TRBD2	TRBV6-9	TRBJ2-1	NA	CASRLGGRAVDEQFF	TGTGCCAGCAGACTGGGCGGGAGGGCCGTGGATGAGCAGTTCTTC
TRBD1	TRBV7-8	TRBJ2-3	NA	CASSLRWTGSTDTQYF	TGTGCCAGCAGCCTCAGGTGGACAGGGTCCACAGATACGCAGTATTTT